This paragraph covers one T cell receptor beta chain sequence. Under the authors' procedure: The authors estimated nucleated cell counts from reference gene primer amplification. The method was immunoSEQ multiplex PCR; TCRdb's version includes in-frame clones alone and lacks a portion of them. V, J and clone size were drawn from that table, and D and trimming were deduced from the DNA. This sample has more than 65,000 clones; 82% occur once, and the top ten carry around 36%. V shed 4 bases and J 4 bases; nucleotides not matched to a gene: 5. Germline V gene data show CDR1 as SEHNR and CDR2 as FQNEAQ (reference sequence). The CDR3 has 16 amino acids. The sample originates from a study of blood T cell repertoires in COVID-19. Study background: Acute and convalescent COVID-19 specimens originated in the United States, Italy and Spain. Sources were T cells, B-cell-depleted T cells, or PBMCs; the material itself was cDNA or gDNA.

The V call is TRBV7-9, the J call TRBJ2-3; 13 bases line up with TRBD2. The TCR sequence derives from a woman aged 65 to 85 with acute or convalescent COVID-19. The source material was peripheral blood. This chain's CDR3 is CASSSGTSGTPDTQYF. CDR3 DNA: TGTGCCAGCAGCTCCGGGACTAGCGGGACCCCAGATACGCAGTATTTT.